One sample yielded the 11 T cell receptor beta chains listed below, sequenced in a study of OX40 agonist ivuxolimab in advanced cancers. Clones were sequenced by immunoSEQ multiplex PCR, and TCRdb holds only the in-frame ones, with some missing. The sample has 45,000 to 55,000 clones; approximately 84% are singletons. This sample comprised CD4+ or CD8+ T cells sorted from blood, obtained in a trial of the OX40 agonist ivuxolimab. These receptors all come from an adult with an advanced solid tumor such as melanoma, head and neck, liver or kidney cancer.

The chain employs TRBV20-1 and TRBJ2-7; D is ambiguous. Germline CDR1 DFQATT, CDR2 SNEGSKA (reference sequence). The CDR3 has 11 amino acids. Deletions cut 0 bases from V and 3 bases from J, with 3 bases between. This CDR3 is CSARDIYEQYF. In DNA, the CDR3 is TGCAGTGCTAGAGATATCTACGAGCAGTACTTC.

In this sample, this clone turned up a few times. The chain links TRBV30 to TRBJ1-2; possible D gene TRBD1, 6 bases. Germline lookup yields CDR1 GTSNPN and CDR2 SVGIG (reference sequence). The CDR3 consists of 13 residues. Deletions cut 8 bases from V and 7 bases from J, with 20 bases between. The CDR3 nucleotides are TGTGCCGGGAAGACCCCCACGACAGGTGGCTACACCTTC. Protein: CAGKTPTTGGYTF.

The genes are TRBV11-2 and TRBJ2-5, with 7 nucleotides matching TRBD1. Germline CDR1 is SGHAT and CDR2 is FQNNGV. V dropped 6 bases and J dropped 4; count of bases not matched to a gene: 8. The CDR3 contains 14 residues. CDR3 coding DNA: TGTGCCAGCAGGGTGGGGACAGTTTCAGAGACCCAGTACTTC. Encoded protein: CASRVGTVSETQYF.

The V and J genes are TRBV6-5 and TRBJ1-5, with D perhaps TRBD1 (5 bases). Looked up from germline, CDR1 is MNHEY and CDR2 is SVGAGI. Between the trimmed V and J ends, which lost 4 bases and 9 bases, there was a span of 19 bases. The CDR3 length is 15 residues. The CDR3 is CASSLSVGTPGPQHF. CDR3 sequence (DNA): TGTGCCAGCAGTTTATCAGTCGGGACCCCCGGGCCCCAGCATTTT.

The chain carries TRBV10-3 and TRBJ1-1; a weak D match, TRBD1 (6 bases). This CDR3 is 13 amino acids long. Germline V gene sequence: CDR1 ENHRY, CDR2 SYGVKD. The V and J ends lost 8 bases and 10 bases respectively, with 20 bases between them. The CDR3 sequence: CAILSDPGVGAFF. The CDR3, as DNA: TGTGCCATCCTTTCCGACCCAGGGGTGGGAGCTTTCTTT.

This chain connects TRBV27 to TRBJ2-1; perhaps TRBD2 as D (5 bases). The length of the CDR3 is 14 residues. V was pared by 3 bases and J by 4 bases, with 10 bases between. Germline assignment: CDR1 MNHEY and CDR2 SMNVEV (reference sequence). The CDR3 DNA is TGTGCCAGCAGTTTCCGGACTGGTTACAATGAGCAGTTCTTC. Translation: CASSFRTGYNEQFF.

V and J are TRBV2 and TRBJ1-5; TRBD1 aligns across 8 bases. The length of the CDR3 is 14 residues. With V trimmed by 3 bases and J by 5 bases, 3 bases remained unmatched. Looked up from germline, CDR1 is SNHLY and CDR2 is FYNNEI. CDR3 coding DNA: TGTGCCAGCAGTGATGCAGGGGGCGATCAGCCCCAGCATTTT. It yields the protein CASSDAGGDQPQHF.

This clone was picked up a small number of times. V is TRBV5-6 and J is TRBJ2-1; 10 positions agree with TRBD2. CDR3 length: 15 residues. The germline CDR1 and CDR2 sequences are SGHDT and YYEEEE. J lost 3 bases, V lost 3 bases, and 3 bases had no gene match. The CDR3 DNA reads as TGTGCCAGCAGCTCGGGGACTAGCGACTACAATGAGCAGTTCTTC. This encodes CASSSGTSDYNEQFF.

This clone has just a few counts. This CDR3 is also generated by other DNA sequences in the sample. V is TRBV6-1 and J is TRBJ1-3; D is unclear. The CDR3 contains 15 residues. The V end was cut by 1 base, the J end by 0 bases, with 7 bases between. CDR1 is MNHNS and CDR2 is SASEGT in the germline V gene. The CDR3 protein is CASSEGMASGNTIYF. The CDR3 DNA is TGTGCCAGCAGTGAAGGTATGGCCTCTGGAAACACCATATATTTT.

This clone was found once. The chain has TRBV4-1 and TRBJ1-1; D remains unclear. The CDR3 totals 15 residues. Trimming shortened V by 2 bases and J by 5 bases, and 15 bases separated the two germline ends. Germline CDR1 is MGHRA and CDR2 is YSYEKL. CDR3 residues: CASSQPIRERTEAFF. Here the CDR3 DNA reads TGCGCCAGCAGCCAACCGATACGTGAGAGGACTGAAGCTTTCTTT.

This clone was counted only a few times. V is TRBV18 and J is TRBJ2-5; TRBD1 or TRBD2 may be the D gene (5 bases each). V gave up 5 bases and J gave up 1 base, with 17 bases separating them. Germline CDR1 reads KGHSH; CDR2 reads LQKENI. This CDR3 is 16 amino acids long. CDR3 sequence: CASSSRRRGVQETQYF. The CDR3, as DNA: TGTGCCAGCTCATCTAGACGACGAGGGGTCCAAGAGACCCAGTACTTC. The full variable domain, in which reference TRBV18 and TRBJ2-5 provide the parts outside the CDR3, is NAGVMQNPRHLVRRRGQEARLRCSPMKGHSHVYWYRQLPEEGLKFMVYLQKENIIDESGMPKERFSAEFPKEGPSILRIQQVVRGDSAAYFCASSSRRRGVQETQYFGPGTRLLVL.